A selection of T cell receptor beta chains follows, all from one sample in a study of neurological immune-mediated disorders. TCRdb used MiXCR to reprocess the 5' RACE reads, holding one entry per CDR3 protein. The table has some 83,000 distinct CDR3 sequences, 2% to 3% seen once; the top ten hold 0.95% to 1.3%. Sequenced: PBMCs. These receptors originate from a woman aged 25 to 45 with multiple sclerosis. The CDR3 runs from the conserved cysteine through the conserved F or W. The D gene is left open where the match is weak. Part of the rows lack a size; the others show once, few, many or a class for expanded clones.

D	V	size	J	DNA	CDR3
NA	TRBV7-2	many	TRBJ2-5	TGTGCCAGCAGCTTAGATGCGACGGCTCGCGGGGAGACCCAGTACTTC	CASSLDATARGETQYF
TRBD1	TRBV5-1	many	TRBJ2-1	TGCGCCAGCAGCCAAAACCACGGGACAGGGAATCATGAGCAGTTCTTC	CASSQNHGTGNHEQFF
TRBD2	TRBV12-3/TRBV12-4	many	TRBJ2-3	TGTGCCAGCAGTCCGGTGGGACTAGGGGGCACAGATACGCAGTATTTT	CASSPVGLGGTDTQYF
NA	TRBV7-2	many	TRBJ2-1	TGTGCCAGCAGCCGGATTGAGGATGAGCAGTTCTTC	CASSRIEDEQFF
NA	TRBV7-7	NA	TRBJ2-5	TGTGCTAGCAGCTTAGCGTGGGACAACTCCCAGTACTTC	CASSLAWDNSQYF
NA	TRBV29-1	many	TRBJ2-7	TGCAGCGTTCGCGGACAGACCCTGGGCGAGCAGTACTTC	CSVRGQTLGEQYF
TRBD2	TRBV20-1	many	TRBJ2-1	TGCGGACCGGAGCTAGCGGGATACAATGAGCAGTTCTTC	CGPELAGYNEQFF
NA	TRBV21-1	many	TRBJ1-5	TGTGCCAGCCCGTCCCGGGACAGGGTGATAAGCAATCAGCCCCAGCATTTT	CASPSRDRVISNQPQHF
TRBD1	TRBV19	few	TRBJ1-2	TGTGCCAGTAGCACGTTACACGGGACAGGGAACTATGGCTACACCTTC	CASSTLHGTGNYGYTF
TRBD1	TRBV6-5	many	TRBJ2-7	TGTGCCAGCAGCGCCCCGGGACAGGGGGTTGGCGAGCAGTACTTC	CASSAPGQGVGEQYF
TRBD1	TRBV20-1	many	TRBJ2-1	TGCAGTGCTAGAGACCGGGACAGGGGTTATAATGAGCAGTTCTTC	CSARDRDRGYNEQFF
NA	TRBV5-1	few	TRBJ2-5	TGCGCCAGCAGCTTGGCACAGACGGCTAGCCTCAAGGAGAACCAGTACTTC	CASSLAQTASLKENQYF
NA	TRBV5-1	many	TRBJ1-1	TGCGCCAGCAGCTTCTTACGGGAGGGGAACACTGAAGCTTTCTTT	CASSFLREGNTEAFF
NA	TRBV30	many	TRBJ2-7	TGTGCCTGGAGTGTACTTGGGTACGAGCAGTACTTC	CAWSVLGYEQYF
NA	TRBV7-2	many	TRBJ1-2	TGTGCCAGCAGCTCCCAAAGGACAGCAACTTTCTATGGCTACACCTTC	CASSSQRTATFYGYTF
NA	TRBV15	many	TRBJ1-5	TGTGCCACCAGCAGAGATAAGAAGGCGCAGGGTGTACAGCCCCAGCATTTT	CATSRDKKAQGVQPQHF
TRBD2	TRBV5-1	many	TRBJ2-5	TGCGCCAGCAGCGCGGGACTAGCGGGACGAGAGACCCAGTACTTC	CASSAGLAGRETQYF
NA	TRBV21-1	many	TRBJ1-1	TGTGCCAGCAGCAAAGTACCCCTCCCCGGGGACACTGAAGCTTTCTTT	CASSKVPLPGDTEAFF
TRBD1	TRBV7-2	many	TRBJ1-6	TGTGCCAGCAGCCCGGACAGGGCCTTGAATAATTCACCCCTCCACTTT	CASSPDRALNNSPLHF
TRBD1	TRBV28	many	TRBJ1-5	TGTGCCAGCAGTCCTCACACCGGGACAGGGGGCCTTCAGCCCCAGCATTTT	CASSPHTGTGGLQPQHF
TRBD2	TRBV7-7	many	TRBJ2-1	TGTGCTAGCAGCTTAGGGCTAGCGGGAGGGATCCGTGAGCAGTTCTTC	CASSLGLAGGIREQFF
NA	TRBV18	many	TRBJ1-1	TGTGCCAGCTCACGGAAAGGGGCTGGGGACACTGAAGCTTTCTTT	CASSRKGAGDTEAFF
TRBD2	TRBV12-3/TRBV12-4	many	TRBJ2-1	TGTGCCAGCAGGGATACACCGGGACTAGGCGATGAGCAGTTCTTC	CASRDTPGLGDEQFF
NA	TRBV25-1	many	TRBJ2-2	TGTGCCAGCAGTGGTACAGGGACCTACGGGGAGCTGTTTTTT	CASSGTGTYGELFF
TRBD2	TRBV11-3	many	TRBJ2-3	TGTGCCAGCAGCCTGGGACTAGCGGAGAGCACAGATACGCAGTATTTT	CASSLGLAESTDTQYF
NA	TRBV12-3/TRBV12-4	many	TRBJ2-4	TGTGCCAGCAGCCCAGGGACATTTCTAGCCAAAAACATTCAGTACTTC	CASSPGTFLAKNIQYF
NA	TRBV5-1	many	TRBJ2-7	TGCGCCAGCAGCTTGGTGCCAGGGGAGAGTTACGAGCAGTACTTC	CASSLVPGESYEQYF
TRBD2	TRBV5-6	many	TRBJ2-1	TGTGCCAGCAGCTTGCTGCCTAGCGGGAACTACAATGAGCAGTTCTTC	CASSLLPSGNYNEQFF
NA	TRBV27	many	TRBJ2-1	TGTGCCAGCAGTTTATCGGGAGAGCATGAGCAGTTCTTC	CASSLSGEHEQFF
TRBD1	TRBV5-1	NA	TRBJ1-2	TGCGCCAGCAGTCCCGGGACAGGCTTAAACTATGGCTACACCTTC	CASSPGTGLNYGYTF
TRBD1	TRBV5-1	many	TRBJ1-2	TGCGCCAGCAGCCGGGGACAGGGGGTCATGGACTATGGCTACACCTTC	CASSRGQGVMDYGYTF
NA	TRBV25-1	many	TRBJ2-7	TGTGCCAGCAGTGAATGGGGGGCTAGCGGAGGGGCCAACGAGCAGTACTTC	CASSEWGASGGANEQYF
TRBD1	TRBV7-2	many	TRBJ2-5	TGTGCCAGCAGCCGGGACAGGGGAGAGACCCAGTACTTC	CASSRDRGETQYF
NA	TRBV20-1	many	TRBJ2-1	TGCAGTGCTAGCGGCAGATCCAATGAGCAGTTCTTC	CSASGRSNEQFF
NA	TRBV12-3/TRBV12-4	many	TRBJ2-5	TGTGCCAGCAGCTCTAGCGATCGGGCCCAGTACTTC	CASSSSDRAQYF
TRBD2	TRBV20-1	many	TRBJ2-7	TGCAGTGCCCAGAGCGCTAGCGGGAGCTTCGAGCAGTACTTC	CSAQSASGSFEQYF
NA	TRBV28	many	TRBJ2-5	TGTGCCAGCAGTTTTGGAGGGCACCAAGAGACCCAGTACTTC	CASSFGGHQETQYF
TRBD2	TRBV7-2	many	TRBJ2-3	TGTGCCAGCAGCAAAGTAGCGGGAGGTTTAGATACGCAGTATTTT	CASSKVAGGLDTQYF
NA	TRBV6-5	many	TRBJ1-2	TGTGCCAGCAGTTACTCAGGGATCAGTGGCCTTCATCAGAATGGCTACACCTTC	CASSYSGISGLHQNGYTF
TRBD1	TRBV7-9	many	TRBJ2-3	TGTGCCAGCAGCTCATCACAGGGGACAGATACGCAGTATTTT	CASSSSQGTDTQYF
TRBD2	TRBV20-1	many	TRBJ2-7	TGCAGTCCTCATGGACTAGTCGGGTACGAGCAGTACTTC	CSPHGLVGYEQYF
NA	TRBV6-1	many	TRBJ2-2	TGTGCCAGCACAGCTTCCGGGGAGCTGTTTTTT	CASTASGELFF
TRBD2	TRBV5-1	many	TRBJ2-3	TGCGCCAGCAGTCCTGGACTAGCGCGAACAGATACGCAGTATTTT	CASSPGLARTDTQYF
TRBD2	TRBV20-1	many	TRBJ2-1	TGCAGTGCGAAAATAGCGGGGACCTACAATGAGCAGTTCTTC	CSAKIAGTYNEQFF
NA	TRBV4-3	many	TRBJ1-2	TGCGCCAGCAGCCAAGAGCAGGGGATTAACTATGGCTACACCTTC	CASSQEQGINYGYTF
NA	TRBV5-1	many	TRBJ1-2	TGCGCCAGCAGCTTGGGAGTTCGTGGCTATGGCTACACCTTC	CASSLGVRGYGYTF
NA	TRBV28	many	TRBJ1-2	TGTGCCAGCAGCCTATCAGGGGCTAAGGGCTATGGCTACACCTTC	CASSLSGAKGYGYTF
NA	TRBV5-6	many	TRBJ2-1	TGTGCCAGCAGGGACCCTAGAGTGGGAAATGAGCAGTTCTTC	CASRDPRVGNEQFF
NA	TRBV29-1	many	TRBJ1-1	TGCAGCGTTGGGGGGGGCGTGGGCGTGAACACTGAAGCTTTCTTT	CSVGGGVGVNTEAFF
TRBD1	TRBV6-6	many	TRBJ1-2	TGTGCCAGCAGTTATGGGGACAGGGAGGGCTATGGCTACACCTTC	CASSYGDREGYGYTF
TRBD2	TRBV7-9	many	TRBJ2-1	TGTGCCAGCAACCCCTGGGAGGCGGGAGGAGGCAATGAGCAGTTCTTC	CASNPWEAGGGNEQFF
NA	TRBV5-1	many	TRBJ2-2	TGCGCCAGCTCTATGACAGTCTCGCCGGCCGGGGAGCTGTTTTTT	CASSMTVSPAGELFF
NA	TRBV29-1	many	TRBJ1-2	TGCAGCGTTGACAACAGGGCTTCTAACTATGGCTACACCTTC	CSVDNRASNYGYTF
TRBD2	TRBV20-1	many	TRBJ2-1	TGCAGTGGGGAGATAGGGACTAGCGGGAGCGATGAGCAGTTCTTC	CSGEIGTSGSDEQFF